This is a list of T cell receptor beta chains from one sample in a study of metastatic and nonmetastatic thyroid tumors. With MiXCR, TCRdb reprocessed the PCR reads. The data show some 21,000 clones, with 12% seen just once and approximately 6.2% held by the top ten. The sample taken for sequencing was blood. The receptors were gathered from a male donor with papillary thyroid cancer or a benign thyroid nodule (not recorded which). Some clones in this sample may be carry-over from other donors' samples. CDR3s include the opening cysteine and the closing phenylalanine or tryptophan. A D gene is named only where the DNA matches it firmly. Rows give clone size only sometimes, using once, few, many, or a class for an expanded clone.

size	J	D	V	CDR3	DNA
many	TRBJ2-7	TRBD2	TRBV11-1	CASSLAGVRDEQYF	TGTGCCAGCAGCTTGGCGGGAGTGAGGGACGAGCAGTACTTC
many	TRBJ2-2	NA	TRBV5-1	CASSLQGQVGELFF	TGCGCCAGCAGCTTACAGGGTCAAGTCGGGGAGCTGTTTTTT
medium-sized	TRBJ2-7	TRBD2	TRBV27	CASRPSGRRYEQYF	TGTGCCAGCAGACCTAGCGGGAGGCGGTACGAGCAGTACTTC
many	TRBJ2-7	NA	TRBV7-9	CASSLAHRVGEQYF	TGTGCCAGCAGCTTAGCCCACAGGGTAGGCGAGCAGTACTTC
medium-sized	TRBJ2-7	NA	TRBV27	CASRISGFDSYEQYF	TGTGCCAGCAGGATCAGCGGGTTTGATTCCTACGAGCAGTACTTC
NA	TRBJ2-2	NA	TRBV2	CASSKQGFAGELFF	TGTGCCAGCAGTAAACAGGGTTTCGCCGGGGAGCTGTTTTTT
many	TRBJ2-3	TRBD1	TRBV5-1	CASTSGQGTDTQYF	TGCGCCAGCACATCGGGACAGGGAACAGATACGCAGTATTTT
NA	TRBJ2-7	NA	TRBV28	CASTLGGPPYEQYF	TGTGCCAGCACCCTGGGGGGTCCTCCCTACGAGCAGTACTTC
many	TRBJ1-2	TRBD1	TRBV18	CASSLDRDGYTF	TGTGCCAGCTCACTCGACAGGGATGGCTACACCTTC
once	TRBJ2-7	TRBD1	TRBV5-1	CASSPGQGNEQYF	TGCGCCAGCAGCCCCGGACAGGGAAACGAGCAGTACTTC
NA	TRBJ1-2	TRBD1	TRBV27	CASGNFGTARLRGYTF	TGTGCCAGCGGAAATTTCGGGACAGCGCGGTTGAGAGGCTACACCTTC
medium-sized	TRBJ1-2	TRBD1	TRBV11-2	CASSRGQGAHYGYTF	TGTGCCAGCAGTCGTGGACAGGGGGCGCACTATGGCTACACCTTC
NA	TRBJ2-5	NA	TRBV18	CASSPVGLQETQYF	TGTGCCAGCTCACCTGTCGGACTCCAAGAGACCCAGTACTTC
few	TRBJ1-2	NA	TRBV9	CASSTHRESYGYTF	TGTGCCAGCAGCACCCACCGGGAGTCCTATGGCTACACCTTC
many	TRBJ2-7	NA	TRBV6-5	CASSYALGYEQYF	TGTGCCAGCAGTTACGCCCTGGGATACGAGCAGTACTTC
many	TRBJ1-1	TRBD1	TRBV4-1	CASSQYWTGGTEAFF	TGCGCCAGCAGCCAGTACTGGACAGGGGGCACTGAAGCTTTCTTT
few	TRBJ2-2	TRBD1	TRBV6-1	CASMQGDTGELFF	TGTGCCAGCATGCAGGGGGACACCGGGGAGCTGTTTTTT
NA	TRBJ1-2	NA	TRBV12-3/TRBV12-4	CASRPDGTYYGYTF	TGTGCCAGCAGACCGGACGGAACCTACTATGGCTACACCTTC
NA	TRBJ2-2	NA	TRBV28	CAIYDWRAGELFF	TGTGCCATCTACGACTGGAGAGCCGGGGAGCTGTTTTTT
medium-sized	TRBJ1-2	TRBD1	TRBV12-3/TRBV12-4	CASSSGTGGDGYTF	TGTGCCAGCAGCTCCGGGACAGGGGGCGATGGCTACACCTTC
many	TRBJ2-1	TRBD2	TRBV19	CASRPGLAGSYNEQFF	TGTGCCAGTAGGCCGGGACTAGCGGGCTCCTACAATGAGCAGTTCTTC
many	TRBJ2-1	TRBD1	TRBV7-8	CASSLYRGNNEQFF	TGTGCCAGCAGCCTCTACAGGGGGAACAATGAGCAGTTCTTC
many	TRBJ1-2	TRBD1	TRBV5-4	CASSPDRNYGYTF	TGTGCCAGCAGCCCGGACAGGAACTATGGCTACACCTTC
NA	TRBJ2-6	NA	TRBV11-1	CAIRKTVPTSGANVLTF	TGTGCCATCAGGAAGACAGTACCAACATCTGGGGCCAACGTCCTGACTTTC
medium-sized	TRBJ2-1	TRBD1	TRBV6-4	CASSEDRGNEQFF	TGTGCCAGCAGTGAGGACAGGGGGAATGAGCAGTTCTTC
many	TRBJ1-5	TRBD1	TRBV19	CASSPRTGYSNQPQHF	TGTGCCAGTAGTCCCAGGACAGGGTATAGCAATCAGCCCCAGCATTTT
NA	TRBJ1-2	TRBD1	TRBV9	CASSPRTGPFWGYTF	TGTGCCAGCAGCCCCCGGACAGGGCCCTTTTGGGGCTACACCTTC
many	TRBJ2-7	NA	TRBV7-9	CASSLQGMYEQYF	TGTGCCAGCAGCTTGCAGGGGATGTACGAGCAGTACTTC
many	TRBJ2-1	NA	TRBV11-2	CASSPRGEQFF	TGTGCCAGCAGCCCCCGCGGGGAGCAGTTCTTC
medium-sized	TRBJ2-7	TRBD2	TRBV12-3/TRBV12-4	CASMTSGRHEQYF	TGTGCCAGCATGACTAGCGGGAGGCACGAGCAGTACTTC
many	TRBJ2-5	NA	TRBV12-3/TRBV12-4	CASSLGPGAGSETQYF	TGTGCCAGCAGTTTGGGTCCAGGGGCTGGTTCGGAGACCCAGTACTTC
medium-sized	TRBJ2-1	TRBD1	TRBV6-4	CASSDDRVGEQFF	TGTGCCAGCAGTGACGACAGGGTCGGTGAGCAGTTCTTC
many	TRBJ2-5	NA	TRBV2	CASSEAIGEWETQYF	TGTGCCAGCAGTGAAGCGATCGGCGAGTGGGAGACCCAGTACTTC
NA	TRBJ2-3	NA	TRBV11-2	CASSRWVTCTDTQYF	TGTGCCAGCAGCCGGTGGGTGACCTGCACAGATACACAGTATTTT
medium-sized	TRBJ2-7	NA	TRBV28	CASSLVGYEQYF	TGTGCCAGCAGTTTGGTGGGGTACGAGCAGTACTTC
many	TRBJ2-2	NA	TRBV7-6	CASSVGPTGELFF	TGTGCCAGCAGCGTCGGCCCCACCGGGGAGCTGTTTTTT
medium-sized	TRBJ1-5	NA	TRBV6-4	CASTGRGSNQPQHF	TGTGCCAGCACGGGCAGGGGAAGCAATCAGCCCCAGCATTTT
once	TRBJ1-1	NA	TRBV30	CAWSAGALNTEAFF	TGTGCCTGGAGTGCCGGGGCCCTGAACACTGAAGCTTTCTTT
few	TRBJ1-2	NA	TRBV6-2/TRBV6-3	CASSYDLNYGYTF	TGTGCCAGCAGTTACGACCTCAATTATGGCTACACCTTC
NA	TRBJ1-5	TRBD1	TRBV27	CASQTGGQPQHF	TGTGCCAGCCAGACAGGGGGCCAGCCCCAGCATTTT
medium-sized	TRBJ2-3	TRBD1	TRBV6-1	CASSMGQLAVVGTQYF	TGTGCCAGCAGCATGGGACAGTTGGCGGTAGTGGGTACGCAGTATTTT
NA	TRBJ1-6	NA	TRBV15	CATSRDYQGNGNSPLHF	TGTGCCACCAGCAGAGATTATCAGGGGAATGGGAATTCACCCCTCCACTTT
many	TRBJ2-3	NA	TRBV11-1	CASSPPAQGTDTQYF	TGTGCCAGCAGCCCACCCGCCCAGGGTACAGATACGCAGTATTTT
many	TRBJ2-5	TRBD1	TRBV27	CASSAWTGYRQETQYF	TGTGCCAGCAGTGCCTGGACAGGGTACAGGCAAGAGACCCAGTACTTC
NA	TRBJ1-5	NA	TRBV4-1	CASLQGIGDQPRHF	TGCGCCAGCTTACAGGGTATAGGAGATCAGCCCCGGCATTTT
NA	TRBJ2-1	TRBD2	TRBV5-1	CASSLVGGPGNEQFF	TGCGCCAGCAGCTTGGTGGGAGGGCCCGGCAATGAGCAGTTCTTC
few	TRBJ2-5	TRBD2	TRBV6-1	CASSGRSDKETQYF	TGTGCCAGCAGCGGGAGGTCGGATAAAGAGACCCAGTACTTC
once	TRBJ1-5	NA	TRBV20-1	CSVSATGQRHQPQHF	TGCAGTGTCTCGGCAACGGGCCAACGCCATCAGCCCCAGCATTTT
many	TRBJ1-4	TRBD1	TRBV2	CASSGRQGANEKLFF	TGTGCCAGCAGTGGTAGACAGGGAGCGAATGAAAAACTGTTTTTT
many	TRBJ2-3	TRBD1	TRBV7-8	CASSSDRVVSDTQYF	TGTGCCAGCAGCTCGGACAGGGTTGTATCGGATACGCAGTATTTT
many	TRBJ2-3	NA	TRBV7-9	CASSFDSHTDTQYF	TGTGCCAGCAGCTTCGACTCACACACAGATACGCAGTATTTT